The entry below describes one T cell receptor beta chain. This clonotype was detected many times. The target of this receptor is not known. The sample holds no much larger clone one base away, and base qualities are not on file. This sample stems from a study of T cells in Graves' hyperthyroidism and ophthalmopathy (dated by TCRdb to 2018 to 2020). Background for the entire study: Peripheral blood was collected at initial diagnosis, before any treatment. In roughly six Graves' hyperthyroidism patients, the study also compared T-cell repertoires from thyroid tissue with T-cell repertoires from blood. The paper reports TCR Vbeta CDR3 sequencing of over 130 peripheral blood samples: fewer than 50 ophthalmopathy, under 85 hyperthyroidism and roughly 17 progressor patients. To identify distinguishing TCR V-J signatures, a discovery cohort of 100 patients was used, comprising 40 to 45 with Graves' ophthalmopathy and 57 with stable Graves' hyperthyroidism. After sampling, hyperthyroidism patients received methimazole starting at 30 mg daily, and ophthalmopathy patients received high-dose intravenous methylprednisolone. An independent validation cohort of under 20 hyperthyroidism patients and approximately 15 patients who later progressed to ophthalmopathy tested prospective prediction of ophthalmopathy. The roughly 91 discovery patients were randomly split 7:3 into training and test sets.

Amplification of TCR beta CDR3 regions was carried out from RNA transcripts. The TCR CDR3 was subjected to a first round of RT-PCR using the HTBI primer set and the Qiagen OneStep RT-PCR kit. Libraries were constructed in a second round of multiplex PCR, after which size selection and purification were carried out. Paired-end sequencing of the libraries was performed with 100 bp reads on an Illumina HiSeq2000. The original pipeline was this. SOAPnuke was used to process the raw data, removing reads that contained adapters or uncalled bases, had a mean Phred below 15, or lacked an exact match to the constant primer or identifier. COPE v1.2.5 was used to merge the high-quality paired reads, and each unique nucleotide sequence was defined as a clonotype. Clonotypes were aligned to IMGT TRBV, TRBD and TRBJ reference segments using MiTCR v1.1. The analysis was restricted to V-J combinations with a frequency above 0.0001, which together covered 99% to 99.2% of the repertoires. A TCS score was defined as the ratio between F50 (clonal expansion) and ExV (chaos), using BLOSUM62-based TCRdist between CDR3 peptides within each V-J. Welch's t-statistics and random forest reduced some 510 V-J features to about 12, which were used in a naive Bayes classifier (R e1071). The public reads were reanalyzed by TCRdb: fastp trimming at Q25, MiXCR alignment, in-frame beta chains only. Each entry merges the rows of one CDR3 protein and shows their most common DNA and genes. The V and J calls were determined by TCRdb, not by the authors. Here the sample has around 490,000 distinct CDR3 sequences; roughly 21% occur a single time. The ten largest account for about half of the sample.

CDR3 length: 15 amino acids, cysteine to phenylalanine. The sequence is cut down to CDR3 DNA, 45 bases in frame from base 1. Unmatched junction bases come to 10, with V trimmed by 5 bases and J by 6 bases. The germline V gene sets CDR1 to MNHEY and CDR2 to SVGEGT. Ophthalmopathy patients had moderately to severely active disease, Clinical Activity Score of at least 3, NOSPECS grade of at least 4, and duration under 3 months. Patients with uncontrolled infections, other autoimmune diseases, pregnancy or lactation were excluded. Diagnoses were based on clinical symptoms, serum thyroxine and TRAb, thyroid ultrasound and orbital computed tomography. PBMCs were separated from roughly 10 ml of fresh peripheral blood using Ficoll-Paque density gradient centrifugation. Total RNA was extracted with Trizol reagent, and quality was checked on an Agilent 2100 Bioanalyzer. Overall study outcomes, separate from this receptor: A 13 V-J signature model separated ophthalmopathy from stable hyperthyroidism, with 87.88% sensitivity and 81.08% specificity in cross-validation and 80%/75% in testing. Blood samples also contained most of the expanded thyroid clonotypes (frequency above 0.001), which suggests that blood repertoires may reflect thyroid immune responses. Sample size was not statistically predetermined, and investigators were not blinded to group allocation. During validation, the model predicted progression to ophthalmopathy a median of approximately six months ahead of onset, with 70.59% sensitivity and 72.22% specificity.

This sequence originates from a man aged 35-49 years with Graves' ophthalmopathy. Input material: blood. This receptor chain uses TRBV6-2 or TRBV6-3 and TRBJ2-7; 10 bases in between match TRBD1. The CDR3 protein: CASSRPRQGAGEQYF. The DNA is as follows: TGTGCCAGCAGTCGACCGAGACAGGGGGCGGGCGAGCAGTACTTC.